Below, one T cell receptor beta chain is given with its context. It lacks a known antigen. Base qualities were left out, and no much larger clone turns up one base away. The CDR3 regions of human TCRbeta chains were analyzed by immunosequencing. In the authors' own workflow: TCRs in the repertoires were matched against a reference library of SARS-CoV-2-specific TCRs that had been generated with the MIRA antigen-specificity platform. Breadth was defined as the fraction of unique TCRs that were SARS-CoV-2-associated. Depth was defined as the fraction of total T cells that were SARS-CoV-2-associated. Using the MIRA data, each spike-specific TCR was mapped to the spike region that the TCR reacts to and placed in a CD4 or CD8 class. Log10-transformed breadth and depth values were compared by one-way ANOVA with Sidak's multiple comparisons tests. TCRdb obtained this table from immuneACCESS and retained in-frame rearrangements with V and J assigned. These tables miss some clones; where compared with another copy, unresolved V genes account for less than half of the shortfall, and the remainder is unexplained. V, J and clone size reflect that table, while D and trimming were determined from the DNA. The sample table lists approximately 120,000 clones, 80% to 95% of them with a count of one. The biggest ten clones account for more than 2.5% of the sample.

These data belong to a study of T cell responses to AZD1222 COVID-19 vaccine (dated by TCRdb to 2020 to 2022). In the study overall: Because spike-specific TCR depth and breadth did not differ between the two schedules, AZD1222 recipients who got a second dose at roughly 4 weeks were pooled with those who got a second dose at roughly 12 weeks. TCR sequencing covered 233 trial participants: around 210 given two doses of AZD1222 and about 26 given two doses of MenACWY control vaccine. Enrollment into the trials was organized by age into subgroups of 18-55, 56-69 and 70-plus years, and those subgroups contained around 150, 28 and 57 TCR-sequenced participants, respectively. What the work shows at the level of the full study, not this receptor alone: After two AZD1222 doses, spike-specific TCR breadth and depth were significantly higher than at day 0 and than in MenACWY recipients. Participants were mostly white British, with more females than males. The authors suggested clonal diversity may have been underestimated. Conclusions about previously exposed vaccinees are limited, since just 5 to 7 AZD1222 recipients were seropositive for SARS-CoV-2 at baseline. In the small 56-69-year group, the increase in depth fell short of significance, most likely because of low power. The whole spike protein was spanned by vaccine-associated CD4 TCRs, and dominant responses were seen in regions 160-218 and 743-854. Because no samples from the day 14 peak response were available, repertoires could be characterized only after the peak T cell response. Epitopes outside the regions mutated in the B.1.351 and B.1.1.7 variants were reportedly recognized by nearly half of the unique spike-specific TCRs.

The CDR3 contains 14 residues, cysteine and phenylalanine counted. The sequence is cut down to CDR3 DNA, 42 bases in frame from base 1. From the germline V gene (reference sequence), CDR1 is GTSNPN and CDR2 is SVGIG. The V end loses 0 bases and the J end loses 8 bases, and a stretch of 16 bases separates them. The time point label on this specimen signifies: baseline before first vaccination. Vaccinee samples were obtained from the UK trials COV001 and COV002, which included a single-blind randomized controlled phase 2/3 trial of AZD1222 (ChAdOx1 nCoV-19) in healthy adults. Trial participant PBMC samples were collected at day 0 and day 28 after the second dose for TCRbeta chain sequencing.

The receptor's source is an adult in good health. The rearrangement combines TRBV30 with TRBJ1-2; no D segment can be confidently identified. The sequencing here drew on peripheral blood, taken on day 0 of AZD1222 vaccination. The CDR3 has the sequence CAWSVEEFSAGYTF. The sequenced DNA: TGTGCCTGGAGTGTAGAGGAGTTCAGCGCAGGCTACACCTTC.